The clone carrying this TCR beta chain was recorded at least ten times. The antigen remains undetermined. This specimen belongs to a study of T cells in Graves' hyperthyroidism and ophthalmopathy. CDR1 is SGHRS and CDR2 is YFSETQ in the germline V gene. J was trimmed by 6 bases and V by 0 bases; bases with no gene match: 5. The length of the CDR3 is 15 residues. It was RNA transcripts that yielded the amplified TCR beta CDR3 regions. The HTBI primer set was used in a first-round RT-PCR of the TCR CDR3. TCRdb re-derived calls from the multiplex PCR reads in MiXCR, one entry per CDR3 protein. In the table there are 90,000 to 120,000 distinct CDR3 sequences, roughly 15% of which are singletons. Broader study findings: Most expanded thyroid clonotypes above 0.001 also appeared in blood.

This clonotype was obtained from a woman aged 45-65 years with Graves' hyperthyroidism. Sequenced: blood. This chain links TRBV5-1 with TRBJ2-2; 7 nucleotides match TRBD1. The chain's CDR3 is CASSLAPGGSGELFF. The CDR3 nucleotides are TGCGCCAGCAGCTTGGCCCCAGGGGGTTCCGGGGAGCTGTTTTTT.